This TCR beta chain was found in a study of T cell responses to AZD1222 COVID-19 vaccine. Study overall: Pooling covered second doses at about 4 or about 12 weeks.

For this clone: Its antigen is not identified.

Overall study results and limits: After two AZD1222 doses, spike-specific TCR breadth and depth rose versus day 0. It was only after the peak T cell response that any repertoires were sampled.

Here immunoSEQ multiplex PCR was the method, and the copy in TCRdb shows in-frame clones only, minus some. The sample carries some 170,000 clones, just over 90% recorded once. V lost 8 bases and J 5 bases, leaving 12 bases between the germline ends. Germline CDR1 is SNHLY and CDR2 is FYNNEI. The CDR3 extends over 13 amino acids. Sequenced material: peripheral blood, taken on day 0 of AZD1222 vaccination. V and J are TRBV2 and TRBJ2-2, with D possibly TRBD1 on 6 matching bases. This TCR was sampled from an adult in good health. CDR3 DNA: TGTGCCAGCCGTACAGGGCAAACCGGGGAGCTGTTTTTT. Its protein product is CASRTGQTGELFF.